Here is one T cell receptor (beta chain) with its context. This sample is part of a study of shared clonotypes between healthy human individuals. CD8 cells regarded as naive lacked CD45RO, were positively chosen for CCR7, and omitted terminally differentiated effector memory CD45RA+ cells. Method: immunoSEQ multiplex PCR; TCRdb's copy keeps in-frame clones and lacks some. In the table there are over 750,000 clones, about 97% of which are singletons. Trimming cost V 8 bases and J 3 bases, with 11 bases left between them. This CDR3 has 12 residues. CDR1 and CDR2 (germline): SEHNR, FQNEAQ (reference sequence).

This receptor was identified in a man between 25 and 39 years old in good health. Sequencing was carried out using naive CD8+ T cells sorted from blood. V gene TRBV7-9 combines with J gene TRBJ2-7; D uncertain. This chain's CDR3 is CASGSLYYEQYF. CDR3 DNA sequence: TGTGCCAGCGGTTCGTTATACTACGAGCAGTACTTC.